This TCR beta chain was found in a study of T cell responses to AZD1222 COVID-19 vaccine. Produced via immunoSEQ multiplex PCR; TCRdb's table is partial and in-frame only. This sample carries under 95,000 clones, under 90% of them seen once, and the ten largest clones take over 1.1%. About this clone itself: Antigen specificity is unknown.

Trimming took off 4 bases at V and 2 bases at J, with 15 bases between the two ends. Germline values: CDR1 SGDLS, CDR2 YYNGEE. CDR3 size: 15 residues. Overall study results and limits: Increases in Spike-specific TCR breadth and depth were seen after two AZD1222 doses. Among vaccine-associated CD4 TCRs, coverage spanned spike, with dominance at 160-218 and 743-854. Repertoires were collected only later (after the peak T cell response had occurred).

Second-dose groups at about 4 or about 12 weeks were pooled. The V gene is TRBV9, the J gene TRBJ1-1; D ambiguous. The sequence was collected from an adult who received the AZD1222 COVID-19 vaccine. Sequenced material: peripheral blood, taken 28 days after the second AZD1222 dose. The CDR3 spells CASSPRTSVNTEAFF. The CDR3 nucleotides read TGTGCCAGCAGCCCACGAACTTCAGTTAACACTGAAGCTTTCTTT.